This T cell receptor (beta chain) was found in a study of identical twins. MiXCR, applied by TCRdb to the 5' RACE reads, yields one record per CDR3 protein. The sample lists more than 1.5 million distinct CDR3 sequences, less than 35% occurring once. The CDR3 length is 12 residues. CDR1 is SQVTM, CDR2 ANQGSEA, per germline. V shed 7 bases and J 3 bases; nucleotides not matched to a gene: 5. The specimen sequenced was cord blood. This clonotype originated in a newborn girl in good health. This sequence joins TRBV29-1 and TRBJ2-5, with TRBD2 matching over 7 bases. CDR3 coding DNA: TGCAGCGCGGGAGGTCGGAAAGAGACCCAGTACTTC. It specifies CSAGGRKETQYF.